What follows are 21 T cell receptor beta chains derived from one specimen sequenced in a study of T cell responses to AZD1222 COVID-19 vaccine. The assay was immunoSEQ multiplex PCR, and TCRdb's table has in-frame clones only and misses some. The repertoire includes under 150,000 clones, 80% to 90% of them detected once, and about 25% sits in the top ten. The source was peripheral blood, collected 28 days after the second AZD1222 dose. The source is an adult who received the AZD1222 COVID-19 vaccine.

The chain combines TRBV6-2 or TRBV6-3 with TRBJ2-5, with 9 bases lining up with TRBD1. V was clipped by 3 bases and J by 4 bases; unmatched bases: 9. The CDR3 consists of 16 residues. Germline lookup yields CDR1 MNHEY and CDR2 SVGEGT. CDR3: CASSYNRGPQVETQYF. The CDR3 region has the DNA TGTGCCAGCAGTTATAACAGGGGGCCTCAAGTAGAGACCCAGTACTTC.

The rearrangement joins TRBV7-6 to TRBJ2-1; D unclear. V gave up 5 bases and J gave up 3 bases, with 8 bases separating them. Germline CDR1 SGHVS, CDR2 FNYEAQ. The CDR3 runs 13 residues. For the CDR3, the DNA is TGTGCCAGCAGCGTAAACATCTACAATGAGCAGTTCTTC. Its translation is CASSVNIYNEQFF.

This clone was seen only a few times. The V call is TRBV28, the J call TRBJ1-5, with 9 bases identical to TRBD1. The germline V gene has CDR1 MDHEN and CDR2 SYDVKM. The trim removed 8 bases at V and 4 bases at J, leaving 12 bases unmatched. The CDR3 sequence is 16 residues long. CDR3 coding DNA: TGTGCCAGCGAGAAACAGGGGGCTTATCGGAATCAGCCCCAGCATTTT. The encoded protein is CASEKQGAYRNQPQHF.

CDR3 sequence: CASSLGGLNQPQHF. DNA for the CDR3: TGTGCCAGCAGCTTGGGAGGGCTCAATCAGCCCCAGCATTTT. The chain combines TRBV5-6 with TRBJ1-5, with no clear D. Per germline, CDR1 SGHDT and CDR2 YYEEEE. Trimming pared 0 bases from V and 3 bases from J, leaving 7 bases between. The CDR3 is made up of 14 amino acids.

The gene calls are TRBV4-3 and TRBJ2-7; 10 bases agree with TRBD1. This CDR3 region has 15 residues. Germline CDR1 reads LGHNA; CDR2 reads YSLEER. J gave up 4 bases and V 3 bases, and 6 bases lay outside the gene matches. The CDR3 protein is CASSQADRGLYEQYF. In nucleotides, the CDR3 is TGCGCCAGCAGCCAGGCTGACAGGGGGCTATACGAGCAGTACTTC.

The chain combines TRBV7-2 with TRBJ1-5; no clear D. This CDR3 is 14 amino acids long. V lost 5 bases, J lost 6 bases, and 14 bases lay in between. CDR1 is SGHTA, CDR2 FQGNSA, per germline. For the CDR3, the DNA is TGTGCCAGCAGCCCCCGATCTTGGGGTCAGCCCCAGCATTTT. Encoded protein: CASSPRSWGQPQHF.

The chain uses TRBV4-3 and TRBJ2-7; the D is unclear. The germline V gene encodes CDR1 LGHNA and CDR2 YSLEER. The CDR3 length is 13 residues. Deletions cut 0 bases from V and 3 bases from J, with 6 bases between. CDR3 nucleotides: TGCGCCAGCAGCCAAGATTTAAGCTACGAGCAGTACTTC. It yields the protein CASSQDLSYEQYF.

V is TRBV13 and J is TRBJ2-7; D gene uncertain. CDR1 is PRHDT, CDR2 FYEKMQ, per germline (reference sequence). This CDR3 spans 14 amino acids. The V and J ends lost 4 bases and 0 bases respectively, with 10 bases between them. The CDR3: CASSSDRNSYEQYF. Written as DNA, the CDR3 is TGTGCCAGCAGCTCGGACCGCAACTCCTACGAGCAGTACTTC.

The chain employs TRBV2 and TRBJ2-5; D perhaps matches TRBD2 (5 bases). The V end lost 3 bases, the J end lost 5 bases, and 13 bases lay between the germline ends. Germline assignment: CDR1 SNHLY and CDR2 FYNNEI. The CDR3 contains 14 residues. The CDR3 reads CASSDVLGGETQYF. The CDR3 DNA reads as TGTGCCAGCAGTGATGTACTAGGCGGGGAGACCCAGTACTTC.

This clone was seen only a few times. This chain connects TRBV28 to TRBJ1-2; the D gene is possibly TRBD1 (6 bases). V was shortened by 5 bases and J by 6 bases, with 16 bases between the two germline ends. Germline CDR1 reads MDHEN; CDR2 reads SYDVKM. This CDR3 is built from 14 residues. The CDR3 nucleotides read TGTGCCAGCAGTCCCCCAGGACAGATCAATGGCTACACCTTC. Protein: CASSPPGQINGYTF.

V gene TRBV7-2 combines with J gene TRBJ1-4; 10 bases line up with TRBD1. The CDR3 length is 17 residues. J was trimmed by 6 bases and V by 0 bases; bases with no gene match: 7. From germline, CDR1 is SGHTA and CDR2 FQGNSA. CDR3 amino acids: CASSLAFLGQGHEKLFF. In nucleotides, the CDR3 is TGTGCCAGCAGCTTAGCGTTCTTGGGACAGGGGCATGAAAAACTGTTTTTT.

This clone was counted once. The chain uses TRBV27 and TRBJ2-6; no reliable D call. Trimming stripped 5 bases from V and 0 bases from J, with 2 bases between. Germline V lookup: CDR1 MNHEY, CDR2 SMNVEV (reference sequence). CDR3 length equals 13 residues. CDR3 sequence: CASSNSGANVLTF. Here the CDR3 DNA reads TGTGCCAGCAGTAACTCTGGGGCCAACGTCCTGACTTTC.

The CDR3 region is CASSFPDINQPQHF. CDR3 DNA sequence: TGTGCCAGCAGTTTCCCAGACATCAATCAGCCCCAGCATTTT. The V and J genes are TRBV28 and TRBJ1-5; D remains unclear. The germline gives CDR1 MDHEN, CDR2 SYDVKM. The CDR3 loop spans 14 amino acids. Trimming took 3 bases from V and 3 from J, leaving 9 bases between them.

The chain recombines TRBV19 with TRBJ1-2; D may be TRBD1 (6 bases). The length of the CDR3 is 13 residues. Germline V gene data show CDR1 as LNHDA and CDR2 as SQIVND (reference sequence). Trimming took 11 bases from V and 2 from J, leaving 15 bases between them. CDR3 residues: CACAQGSNYGYTF. CDR3 DNA sequence: TGTGCCTGCGCACAGGGTTCGAACTATGGCTACACCTTC.

This chain uses TRBV6-5 with TRBJ1-4; 7 bases are shared with TRBD1. The CDR3 loop spans 14 amino acids. Germline V gene sequence: CDR1 MNHEY, CDR2 SVGAGI. V gave up 10 bases and J gave up 7 bases; unmatched junction bases: 12. The CDR3 loop reads CATTYDRVPEKLFF. DNA of the CDR3: TGTGCCACGACTTACGACAGGGTTCCTGAAAAACTGTTTTTT.

This clone has more than one count but fewer than ten. The gene calls are TRBV19 and TRBJ2-7; 8 nucleotides line up with TRBD2. CDR1 is LNHDA and CDR2 is SQIVND in the germline V gene (reference sequence). The CDR3 length is 14 residues. Trimming at V came to 3 bases and at J to 4 bases, leaving 5 bases not matched to a gene. The CDR3 DNA reads as TGTGCCAGTAGTATCACTAGCGGACAATACGAGCAGTACTTC. This codes for CASSITSGQYEQYF.

This clone was seen a handful of times. V is TRBV7-2 and J is TRBJ1-5; D is uncertain. Germline V gene lookup returns CDR1 SGHTA and CDR2 FQGNSA. There are 13 residues in the CDR3. V was cut by 5 bases and J by 9 bases, with 14 bases left in between. The CDR3 protein is CASSPIRVAPQHF. CDR3 sequence (DNA): TGTGCCAGCAGCCCTATTCGGGTTGCGCCCCAGCATTTT.

V and J are TRBV20-1 and TRBJ1-2, with 8 bases matching TRBD1. Germline values: CDR1 DFQATT, CDR2 SNEGSKA (reference sequence). The CDR3 has 14 residues. V lost 3 bases and J lost 4; bases outside the gene matches: 7. In nucleotides, the CDR3 is TGCAGTGCTAGTAAGGGACAGGACCCCTATGGCTACACCTTC. Translated: CSASKGQDPYGYTF.

This clone was found a few times. The rearrangement joins TRBV4-3 to TRBJ1-1, with a weak D call TRBD1 (5 bases). V was trimmed by 4 bases and J by 2 bases, leaving 14 bases between them. The germline V gene has CDR1 LGHNA and CDR2 YSLEER. The CDR3 spans 15 residues. Here the CDR3 DNA reads TGCGCCAGCAGCCTTGTCCTCAGGGACAACACTGAAGCTTTCTTT. Its translation: CASSLVLRDNTEAFF.

The V and J genes are TRBV7-9 and TRBJ1-6; 7 bases fit TRBD1. From germline, CDR1 is SEHNR and CDR2 FQNEAQ (reference sequence). The CDR3 has 15 amino acids. With 3 bases clipped from V and 10 bases from J, the junction kept 9 bases outside the gene matches. The CDR3 coding sequence is TGTGCCAGCAGCTTCCACCTTGGGACAGCCTCACCCCTCCACTTT. It is translated as CASSFHLGTASPLHF.

This chain joins TRBV7-2 and TRBJ1-3, with D unclear. There are 14 residues in the CDR3. Trimming took 7 bases from V and 4 from J, leaving 14 bases between them. Per germline, CDR1 SGHTA and CDR2 FQGNSA. The CDR3 sequence: CASTVAAPGNTIYF. The CDR3 DNA is TGTGCCAGCACCGTCGCGGCGCCAGGAAACACCATATATTTT.